This entry lists 23 T cell receptor beta chains sequenced from one sample in a study of T cells in Graves' hyperthyroidism and ophthalmopathy. The CDR3 regions of TCR beta were amplified from RNA transcripts. The TCR CDR3 first-round RT-PCR relied on the HTBI primer set. TCRdb fed the multiplex PCR reads into MiXCR, producing one record per CDR3 protein. The repertoire holds 550,000 to 600,000 distinct CDR3 sequences, with approximately 15% as singletons. What was sequenced was blood. These receptors were taken from a woman between 18 and 29 years old with Graves' ophthalmopathy.

Here the CDR3 DNA reads TGTGCCAGCAGCGTAGAGGAGGCTACGAGGGCCGGGGAGCTGTTTTTT. This encodes CASSVEEATRAGELFF. V usage is TRBV9 and J usage is TRBJ2-2; tentatively, D is TRBD2 (5 bases). The V end lost 0 bases, the J end lost 6 bases, and 15 bases lay between the germline ends. Germline V gene data show CDR1 as SGDLS and CDR2 as YYNGEE. CDR3 size: 16 residues. The full variable domain, its missing parts supplied by reference TRBV9 and TRBJ2-2, is DSGVTQTPKHLITATGQRVTLRCSPRSGDLSVYWYQQSLDQGLQFLIQYYNGEERAKGNILERFSAQQFPDLHSELNLSSLELGDSALYFCASSVEEATRAGELFFGEGSRLTVL.

This clonotype came up many times. The chain couples TRBV7-8 to TRBJ2-5; TRBD2 aligns across 13 bases. Losses at the gene ends were 0 bases for V and 5 bases for J; bases not matched to a gene: 6. CDR3 length equals 17 residues. Germline V gives CDR1 SGHVS, CDR2 FQNEAQ. CDR3: CASSLAGLAGVLETQYF. The DNA for the CDR3 is TGTGCCAGCAGCTTAGCCGGACTAGCGGGAGTTCTGGAGACCCAGTACTTC.

In this sample, this clonotype turned up many times. V is TRBV20-1 and J is TRBJ2-7, with TRBD1 matching over 9 bases. The CDR3 totals 14 residues. Looked up from germline, CDR1 is DFQATT and CDR2 is SNEGSKA (reference sequence). J lost 3 bases, V lost 4 bases, and 7 bases had no gene match. CDR3 sequence: CSAKIAGQGYEQYF. Written as DNA, the CDR3 is TGCAGTGCTAAAATTGCGGGACAGGGCTACGAGCAGTACTTC.

This clonotype has more than one count but fewer than ten. J is TRBJ1-3 and V is TRBV10-3, with D perhaps matching TRBD1 (5 bases). The V gene's germline CDR1 is ENHRY and CDR2 SYGVKD. This CDR3 has 17 residues. The germline V and J ends were trimmed by 4 bases and 0 bases, with 16 bases remaining between them. CDR3 loop: CAISAGDGISSGNTIYF. DNA for the CDR3: TGTGCCATCAGTGCCGGGGACGGAATAAGCTCTGGAAACACCATATATTTT.

About this clonotype: A clone one base away is much larger, so this may be a read error. The genes are TRBV5-4 and TRBJ2-1; 7 bases agree with TRBD2. Per germline, CDR1 SGHNT and CDR2 YYREEE (reference sequence). With V trimmed by 1 base and J by 10 bases, 8 bases remained unmatched. The CDR3 length is 14 residues. CDR3 residues: CASSLFPGDYEQFF. CDR3 nucleotides: TGTGCCAGCAGCTTGTTTCCCGGGGACTACGAGCAGTTCTTC.

In its sample, this clonotype was seen many times. V is TRBV10-3 and J is TRBJ2-7; D might be TRBD1 (7 bases). The V end was cut by 4 bases, the J end by 6 bases, with 16 bases between. The CDR3 runs to 14 residues. Germline V gene data show CDR1 as ENHRY and CDR2 as SYGVKD. The CDR3 region has the DNA TGTGCCATCAGTGCGGGAGAGGGGGCTGGCGAGCAGTACTTC. Protein product: CAISAGEGAGEQYF.

As concerns this clonotype: A clone one base away is much larger, so this may be a read error. The chain uses TRBV20-1 and TRBJ1-2; TRBD1 agrees at 10 bases. Germline-derived CDR1 and CDR2 are DFQATT and SNEGSKA (reference sequence). The CDR3 totals 15 residues. As DNA, the CDR3 is TGCGGTGCTAGAGATAGGGACAGGGGAGACTATGGCTACACCTTC. Translated: CGARDRDRGDYGYTF.

This clonotype was observed a few times. This chain links TRBV19 with TRBJ1-5, with TRBD1 identical over 9 bases. Germline V gene sequence: CDR1 LNHDA, CDR2 SQIVND (reference sequence). This CDR3 has 14 amino acids. V lost 10 bases and J lost 1; bases outside the gene matches: 5. CDR3 residues: CATTGTGSNQPQHF. CDR3 nucleotide sequence: TGTGCCACCACCGGGACAGGGAGCAATCAGCCCCAGCATTTT.

In regard to this clonotype: An end of the junction differs from the germline gene, which may be a read error. The chain combines TRBV5-5 with TRBJ1-1, with D unclear. The CDR3 is 12 residues long. Germline loops: CDR1 SGHKS, CDR2 YYEKEE (reference sequence). As DNA, the CDR3 is TGTGCCAGCATCTTGACGGCAGACGAAGCTTTCTTT. Translation gives CASILTADEAFF.

This clonotype is a singleton in its sample. The genes are TRBV5-1 and TRBJ2-3; possibly TRBD2 for D (5 bases). This CDR3 region has 16 residues. V was clipped by 4 bases and J by 4 bases, with 19 bases between them. Per the germline V gene, CDR1 is SGHRS and CDR2 is YFSETQ. CDR3 loop: CASSRTASSTPDTQYF. In DNA form, the CDR3 reads TGCGCCAGCAGCCGCACGGCCTCTAGCACCCCAGATACGCAGTATTTT.

At least ten counts were recorded for this clonotype. The rearrangement links TRBV6-2 or TRBV6-3 to TRBJ2-7; D may be TRBD1 (5 bases). The CDR3 contains 15 residues. Trimming removed 5 bases at V and 2 bases at J, with 16 bases between. From germline, CDR1 is MNHEY and CDR2 SVGEGT. CDR3 residues: CASSPRQTGTYEQYF. For the CDR3, the DNA is TGTGCCAGCAGTCCAAGACAAACAGGAACCTACGAGCAGTACTTC.

This clonotype was found many times. The chain is built from TRBV9 and TRBJ1-4; possibly TRBD1 for D (6 bases). The CDR3 runs 14 residues. The V and J ends lost 3 bases and 8 bases respectively, with 14 bases between them. Germline CDR1 reads SGDLS; CDR2 reads YYNGEE. The CDR3 region is CASSGRTVLEKLFF. In DNA form, the CDR3 reads TGTGCCAGCAGCGGGAGGACAGTTTTGGAAAAACTGTTTTTT.

This clonotype appeared many times. This CDR3 reads CASSREREGQFF. In DNA, the CDR3 is TGTGCCAGCAGCCGGGAGCGGGAGGGCCAGTTCTTC. This sequence joins TRBV3-1 and TRBJ2-1; the match to TRBD2 covers 10 bases. The CDR3 is 12 residues long. Germline-derived CDR1 and CDR2 are LGHDT and YNNKEL (reference sequence). The V and J ends lost 4 bases and 13 bases, in that order; junction bases with no gene match: 4.

To note about this clonotype: A much larger clone lies a single base off, so this may be a read error. The V gene is TRBV6-1, the J gene TRBJ2-5, with 16 bases matching TRBD2. Trimming cost V 3 bases and J 5 bases; bases outside gene matches: 9. CDR3 size: 18 residues. Per germline, CDR1 MNHNS and CDR2 SASEGT. The CDR3 sequence: CASSDSGTSGRVEETQYF. For the CDR3, the DNA is TGTGCCAGCAGTGATTCCGGGACTAGCGGGAGGGTAGAGGAGACCCAGTACTTC.

This clonotype was counted many times. The CDR3 spells CATSGTGRGRSTEAFF. The CDR3 nucleotides read TGTGCCACCAGTGGGACAGGTAGGGGACGGTCTACTGAAGCTTTCTTT. V is TRBV24-1 and J is TRBJ1-1; 7 bases match TRBD1. CDR1 and CDR2 from the germline V gene are KGHDR and SFDVKD. This CDR3 is built from 16 residues. V trimming: 5 bases; J trimming: 5 bases; junction bases outside the gene matches: 13.

This clonotype was observed a handful of times. The genes are TRBV6-5 and TRBJ1-2, with D possibly being TRBD1 (5 bases). V lost 0 bases to trimming and J lost 5 bases, with 19 bases between them. Germline CDR1 is MNHEY and CDR2 is SVGAGI. The CDR3 contains 17 residues. CDR3 DNA sequence: TGTGCCAGCAGTTACTCAGGGCAGGGAACGCTCAAATATGGCTACACCTTC. Its protein product is CASSYSGQGTLKYGYTF.

This clonotype was seen ten or more times. The CDR3 loop is CASSHATGTRSRGQYF. CDR3 DNA sequence: TGCGCCAGCAGCCACGCCACCGGGACACGCTCCCGGGGGCAGTACTTC. The V call is TRBV4-3, the J call TRBJ2-7, with D maybe TRBD1 (6 bases). CDR3 length equals 16 residues. The germline gives CDR1 LGHNA, CDR2 YSLEER. Trimming removed 3 bases at V and 9 bases at J, with 24 bases between.

The chain couples TRBV11-2 to TRBJ2-7; 15 nucleotides align to TRBD2. The germline CDR1 and CDR2 sequences are SGHAT and FQNNGV. The CDR3 totals 19 residues. Trimming at V came to 4 bases and at J to 2 bases, leaving 12 bases not matched to a gene. The CDR3 region is CASSSGGLAGGFPTYEQYF. CDR3 coding DNA: TGTGCCAGCAGCTCAGGGGGACTAGCGGGGGGCTTCCCCACCTACGAGCAGTACTTC.

This clonotype has more than one count but fewer than ten. V is TRBV27 and J is TRBJ1-1, with 8 bases lining up with TRBD1. This CDR3 spans 15 amino acids. The germline CDR1 and CDR2 sequences are MNHEY and SMNVEV (reference sequence). Trimming took 4 bases from V and 5 from J; bases not matched to a gene: 9. CDR3 coding DNA: TGTGCCAGCAGTTCAGTCCAGGGGGCGCGTACTGAAGCTTTCTTT. Translating gives CASSSVQGARTEAFF.

The rearrangement uses TRBV28 and TRBJ2-1, with TRBD1 as a possible D gene (6 bases). V lost 3 bases to trimming and J lost 1 base, with 13 bases between them. Per the germline V gene, CDR1 is MDHEN and CDR2 is SYDVKM. The CDR3 extends over 16 amino acids. The chain's CDR3 is CASSLAGTTSYNEQFF. For the CDR3, the DNA is TGTGCCAGCAGTTTGGCCGGGACAACTTCCTACAATGAGCAGTTCTTC.

V gene TRBV6-2 or TRBV6-3 combines with J gene TRBJ1-1; no reliable D call. The CDR3 has 14 residues. Trimming shortened V by 7 bases and J by 5 bases, and 17 bases separated the two germline ends. Germline CDR1 and CDR2: MNHEY and SVGEGT. CDR3 in DNA: TGTGCCAGCAAGTCCCCCGAGCAATGGACTGAAGCTTTCTTT. Encoded protein: CASKSPEQWTEAFF.

There are many counts of this clonotype. This chain connects TRBV20-1 to TRBJ2-1; 11 bases fit TRBD2. The CDR3 runs 14 residues. CDR1 is DFQATT, CDR2 SNEGSKA, per germline (reference sequence). V lost 5 bases to trimming and J lost 8 bases; unmatched junction nucleotides: 8. CDR3 amino acids: CSAVPLAGDDEQFF. The CDR3 DNA sequence: TGCAGTGCTGTTCCACTAGCGGGAGACGATGAGCAGTTCTTC.

The chain is built from TRBV20-1 and TRBJ2-5; 11 nucleotides match TRBD2. Germline CDR1 and CDR2: DFQATT and SNEGSKA (reference sequence). The CDR3 runs to 16 residues. V dropped 5 bases and J dropped 1; count of bases not matched to a gene: 9. The CDR3 DNA sequence: TGCAGTGCTGATGAACTAGCGGGAGCCCTCCAAGAGACCCAGTACTTC. Protein sequence: CSADELAGALQETQYF.